This T cell receptor (beta chain) stems from a study of blood T cells in healthy people across ages. Aged roughly 6 to 90, donors were systemically healthy Caucasians from Russia. This clonotype was counted between two and nine times. This CDR3 contains 16 residues. Germline assignment: CDR1 SGHTA and CDR2 FQGNSA. Trimming cost V 4 bases and J 1 base; bases outside gene matches: 6. A sample-barcoded 5' primer and a J-beta primer mix were used in a second PCR of roughly 6 to 11 cycles. TCRdb ran MiXCR on the 5' RACE reads and lists one entry per CDR3 protein. The sample holds roughly 700,000 distinct CDR3 sequences, roughly 25% seen once. These data are also associated with another study on T cells of mothers and their children.

The chain couples TRBV7-2 to TRBJ2-7; 11 positions agree with TRBD2. This sequence was found in a boy younger than 18 in good health. The material sequenced was blood. CDR3 protein: CASSSDGTSGSYEQYF. The CDR3 DNA reads as TGTGCCAGCAGCTCCGATGGGACTAGCGGTTCCTACGAGCAGTACTTC. Looking up the rest from reference TRBV7-2 and TRBJ2-7 gives the full variable domain: GAGVSQSPSNKVTEKGKDVELRCDPISGHTALYWYRQSLGQGLEFLIYFQGNSAPDKSGLPSDRFSAERTGGSVSTLTIQRTQQEDSAVYLCASSSDGTSGSYEQYFGPGTRLTVT.